One and the same sample provided the 16 T cell receptor beta chains below, sequenced in a study of cytomegalovirus exposure and HLA in healthy donors. The primer mix had 60 Vbeta and 13 Jbeta primers. TCRdb's copy holds only in-frame clones and misses some; the assay was immunoSEQ multiplex PCR. The sample consists of tens of thousands of clones, 74% of them appearing once. The sample comprised PBMCs. The receptors come from a human donor in good health.

V gene TRBV2 combines with J gene TRBJ2-1, with TRBD2 identical over 12 bases. The trim removed 3 bases at V and 9 bases at J, leaving 6 bases unmatched. The germline CDR1 and CDR2 sequences are SNHLY and FYNNEI. The CDR3 sequence is 15 residues long. The CDR3 loop is CASSEGLAGGLEQFF. CDR3 in DNA: TGTGCCAGCAGTGAGGGGCTAGCGGGAGGGCTTGAGCAGTTCTTC.

V gene TRBV28 combines with J gene TRBJ2-7; 7 bases are shared with TRBD1. The germline V gene has CDR1 MDHEN and CDR2 SYDVKM. CDR3 length equals 14 residues. The V gene end was trimmed by 4 bases and the J gene end by 3 bases; junction bases not matched to a gene: 6. CDR3 sequence reads: CASSSPRQGYEQYF. In nucleotides, the CDR3 is TGTGCCAGCAGTTCCCCCCGACAGGGCTACGAGCAGTACTTC.

This clone was found a few times. The chain couples TRBV6-5 to TRBJ2-7, with 13 bases aligning to TRBD2. The ends lost 5 bases at V and 3 bases at J; junction bases unmatched: 4. The germline CDR1 and CDR2 sequences are MNHEY and SVGAGI. This CDR3 spans 15 amino acids. For the CDR3, the DNA is TGTGCCAGCAGTAGGACTAGCGGGAGCCTCTACGAGCAGTACTTC. Translating it yields CASSRTSGSLYEQYF.

V gene TRBV5-1 combines with J gene TRBJ1-2; 7 bases match TRBD1. This CDR3 is built from 17 residues. The junction had 17 bases not matched to a gene; V was cut back by 4 bases and J by 5 bases. Germline V gene data show CDR1 as SGHRS and CDR2 as YFSETQ. CDR3 protein: CASSIDPGQWALYGYTF. The CDR3 DNA is TGCGCCAGCAGCATAGATCCGGGACAGTGGGCTTTGTATGGCTACACCTTC.

CDR3 coding DNA: TGTGCCAGCAGCTTGGAACCGCGAGGGTACCAAGAGACCCAGTACTTC. Its translation is CASSLEPRGYQETQYF. The chain is built from TRBV5-4 and TRBJ2-5; D may be TRBD2 (5 bases). Germline loops: CDR1 SGHNT, CDR2 YYREEE (reference sequence). This CDR3 spans 16 amino acids. The V and J ends lost 0 bases and 0 bases respectively, with 12 bases between them.

The sample holds a few counts of this clone. This rearrangement joins TRBV5-1 to TRBJ2-3; 8 nucleotides match TRBD2. The CDR3 is 15 amino acids. Per germline, CDR1 SGHRS and CDR2 YFSETQ. Unmatched junction bases numbered 6, after V lost 3 bases and J lost 3 bases. The CDR3 DNA reads TGCGCCAGCAGCTCGACTAGCGATGGGACAGATACGCAGTATTTT. Protein product: CASSSTSDGTDTQYF.

This clone has just one count. The chain is built from TRBV5-8 and TRBJ2-7; tentatively, D is TRBD2 (6 bases). Germline CDR1 is SGHTS and CDR2 is YDEGEE. The CDR3 runs 13 residues. DNA of the CDR3: TGTGCCAGCAGCTTGATAGCGGTTCCAGGAGATATGGTC. This gives the protein CASSLIAVPGDMV.

V gene TRBV30 combines with J gene TRBJ1-3; 8 nucleotides agree with TRBD1. The CDR3 runs 13 residues. Per the germline V gene, CDR1 is GTSNPN and CDR2 is SVGIG (reference sequence). V was clipped by 7 bases and J by 4 bases; unmatched bases: 6. The CDR3, as DNA: TGTGCCTCCGCGACAGGGGTCGGAAACACCATATATTTT. This encodes CASATGVGNTIYF.

The J gene is TRBJ2-7, the V gene TRBV5-1; 8 bases agree with TRBD1. Looked up from germline, CDR1 is SGHRS and CDR2 is YFSETQ. Unmatched junction bases numbered 6, after V lost 2 bases and J lost 5 bases. This CDR3 is built from 14 residues. The CDR3 sequence: CASSFGQGANEQYF. DNA for the CDR3: TGCGCCAGCAGCTTTGGGCAGGGGGCGAACGAGCAGTACTTC.

The chain uses TRBV6-5 and TRBJ1-1; TRBD1 matches at 9 bases. With V trimmed by 8 bases and J by 6 bases, 10 bases remained unmatched. CDR3 size: 14 residues. Per the germline V gene, CDR1 is MNHEY and CDR2 is SVGAGI. CDR3 in amino acids: CASGWDRALPEAFF. The CDR3 coding sequence is TGTGCCAGCGGGTGGGACAGGGCCCTCCCTGAAGCTTTCTTT.

This rearrangement joins TRBV6-5 to TRBJ1-2; D is unresolved. V lost 6 bases and J lost 2, with 10 bases in between. The germline V gene encodes CDR1 MNHEY and CDR2 SVGAGI. This CDR3 is built from 13 residues. The CDR3 is CASRPTANYGYTF. The CDR3 DNA follows: TGTGCCAGCAGACCGACTGCGAACTATGGCTACACCTTC.

This chain links TRBV13 with TRBJ2-7, with 9 bases lining up with TRBD1. The CDR3 loop spans 15 amino acids. Losses at the gene ends were 4 bases for V and 5 bases for J; bases not matched to a gene: 9. CDR1 and CDR2 from the germline V gene are PRHDT and FYEKMQ (reference sequence). The chain's CDR3 is CASSSRDRAIDEQYF. The DNA of the CDR3 is TGTGCCAGCAGCTCCCGGGACAGGGCAATAGACGAGCAGTACTTC.

This sequence joins TRBV28 and TRBJ1-1, with D possibly being TRBD1 (6 bases). Trimming cost V 3 bases and J 9 bases, with 17 bases left between them. CDR3 length: 14 residues. Germline-derived CDR1 and CDR2 are MDHEN and SYDVKM. Here the CDR3 DNA reads TGTGCCAGCAGTTTTTCCCGATCAGGGGTAAAAGCTTTCTTT. Translating gives CASSFSRSGVKAFF. The full variable domain, completed using reference TRBV28 and TRBJ1-1, is DVKVTQSSRYLVKRTGEKVFLECVQDMDHENMFWYRQDPGLGLRLIYFSYDVKMKEKGDIPEGYSVSREKKERFSLILESASTNQTSMYLCASSFSRSGVKAFFGQGTRLTVV.

The V and J genes are TRBV7-9 and TRBJ1-1; no clear D gene. The CDR3 is 13 residues long. V gave up 1 base and J gave up 1 base, with 4 bases separating them. CDR1 and CDR2 from the germline V gene are SEHNR and FQNEAQ (reference sequence). The CDR3 nucleotides are TGTGCCAGCAGCTTAGAGCCGAACACTGAAGCTTTCTTT. Amino acid sequence: CASSLEPNTEAFF. The full variable domain, rest sourced from reference TRBV7-9 and TRBJ1-1, is DTGVSQNPRHKITKRGQNVTFRCDPISEHNRLYWYRQTLGQGPEFLTYFQNEAQLEKSRLLSDRFSAERPKGSFSTLEIQRTEQGDSAMYLCASSLEPNTEAFFGQGTRLTVV.

The rearrangement links TRBV10-1 to TRBJ2-5, with a weak D call TRBD1 (5 bases). The CDR3 loop spans 13 amino acids. V lost 3 bases and J 5 bases, leaving 10 bases between the germline ends. Looked up from germline, CDR1 is WNHNN and CDR2 is SYGVQD (reference sequence). The CDR3 DNA follows: TGCGCCAGCAGTGATCAGGGTGAGGAGACCCAGTACTTC. This codes for CASSDQGEETQYF.

The chain is built from TRBV18 and TRBJ1-1; no reliable D call. The CDR3 loop spans 13 amino acids. Trimming stripped 5 bases from V and 0 bases from J, with 7 bases between. Germline lookup yields CDR1 KGHSH and CDR2 LQKENI. In DNA, the CDR3 is TGTGCCAGCTCAGACACGTTGAACACTGAAGCTTTCTTT. Translating gives CASSDTLNTEAFF.